What follows are 14 T cell receptor beta chains derived from one specimen sequenced in a study of cytomegalovirus exposure and HLA in healthy donors. In the PCR, 60 Vbeta and 13 Jbeta primers were used. Clones were read by immunoSEQ multiplex PCR, and TCRdb kept only the in-frame ones, dropping some. The table records tens of thousands of clones, approximately 80% of them present only once. The source material was PBMCs. Receptors originate from a woman aged 25 to 45 in good health and CMV-seronegative.

V gene TRBV14 combines with J gene TRBJ1-1, with 7 bases identical to TRBD1. The CDR3 covers 13 residues. The germline V gene has CDR1 SGHDN and CDR2 FVKESK. The V gene end was trimmed by 6 bases and the J gene end by 4 bases; junction bases not matched to a gene: 5. The CDR3 region has the DNA TGTGCCAGCAGAGGGGGCAAGGGCACTGAAGCTTTCTTT. This sequence encodes CASRGGKGTEAFF.

This clone was picked up one time. The rearrangement uses TRBV18 and TRBJ2-1, with a tentative D call TRBD2 (5 bases). The CDR3 covers 17 residues. The germline gives CDR1 KGHSH, CDR2 LQKENI. V lost 3 bases and J 0 bases, leaving 15 bases between the germline ends. DNA of the CDR3: TGTGCCAGCTCACCGTACGCCGGGAAAAGCTCCTACAATGAGCAGTTCTTC. Translating it yields CASSPYAGKSSYNEQFF.

This clone was recorded a few times. The chain couples TRBV18 to TRBJ2-5, with D possibly TRBD2 on 6 matching bases. The CDR3 covers 13 residues. From germline, CDR1 is KGHSH and CDR2 LQKENI. Trimming cost V 3 bases and J 2 bases, with 7 bases left between them. The CDR3 DNA sequence: TGTGCCAGCTCACCTGGGACTCAAGAGACCCAGTACTTC. Its protein is CASSPGTQETQYF. Looking up the rest from reference TRBV18 and TRBJ2-5 gives the full variable domain: NAGVMQNPRHLVRRRGQEARLRCSPMKGHSHVYWYRQLPEEGLKFMVYLQKENIIDESGMPKERFSAEFPKEGPSILRIQQVVRGDSAAYFCASSPGTQETQYFGPGTRLLVL.

The chain links TRBV30 to TRBJ2-2; D ambiguous. The CDR3 contains 11 residues. The V and J ends lost 1 base and 8 bases respectively, with 5 bases between them. CDR1 and CDR2 from the germline V gene are GTSNPN and SVGIG (reference sequence). In nucleotides, the CDR3 is TGTGCCTGGAGTGGAGCGGGGGAGCTGTTTTTT. This translates into CAWSGAGELFF.

The gene calls are TRBV5-1 and TRBJ1-2; D is undetermined. The CDR3 loop spans 14 amino acids. V lost 2 bases to trimming and J lost 5 bases, with 13 bases between them. Germline V gives CDR1 SGHRS, CDR2 YFSETQ. The DNA of the CDR3 is TGCGCCAGCAGCTTACCCGAGGGAGGTTATGGCTACACCTTC. It encodes CASSLPEGGYGYTF.

CDR3 in amino acids: CASRRTGGSSYNSPLHF. DNA for the CDR3: TGTGCCAGCAGGAGGACGGGTGGGAGCTCCTATAATTCACCCCTCCACTTT. V gene TRBV5-5 combines with J gene TRBJ1-6; D call uncertain. This CDR3 contains 17 residues. V gave up 5 bases and J gave up 0 bases, with 15 bases separating them. Germline lookup yields CDR1 SGHKS and CDR2 YYEKEE (reference sequence).

V is TRBV30 and J is TRBJ2-2; 9 bases match TRBD1. CDR3 length equals 15 residues. In germline, CDR1 is GTSNPN, CDR2 SVGIG (reference sequence). V lost 2 bases to trimming and J lost 7 bases; unmatched junction nucleotides: 8. CDR3 in amino acids: CAWSTGGKFGGELFF. In nucleotides, the CDR3 is TGTGCCTGGAGTACAGGGGGCAAGTTTGGCGGGGAGCTGTTTTTT. Looking up the rest from reference TRBV30 and TRBJ2-2 gives the full variable domain: SQTIHQWPATLVQPVGSPLSLECTVEGTSNPNLYWYRQAAGRGLQLLFYSVGIGQISSEVPQNLSASRPQDRQFILSSKKLLLSDSGFYLCAWSTGGKFGGELFFGEGSRLTVL.

The chain employs TRBV27 and TRBJ1-4; D uncertain. Trimming pared 3 bases from V and 8 bases from J, leaving 19 bases between. The length of the CDR3 is 16 residues. Germline V gives CDR1 MNHEY, CDR2 SMNVEV (reference sequence). The CDR3 coding sequence is TGTGCCAGCAGTTTCGTAGGCGGGCAACGAGGAGAAAAACTGTTTTTT. It yields the protein CASSFVGGQRGEKLFF.

The CDR3 DNA is TGTGCCAGCAGCTTGGACAGGACTGAAGCTTTCTTT. The encoded protein is CASSLDRTEAFF. The rearrangement joins TRBV11-2 to TRBJ1-1; the match to TRBD1 covers 7 bases. Trimming cost V 3 bases and J 5 bases; bases outside gene matches: 0. Germline values: CDR1 SGHAT, CDR2 FQNNGV. CDR3 length: 12 residues.

This rearrangement joins TRBV5-1 to TRBJ2-1; TRBD2 agrees at 10 bases. Germline V CDR1 and CDR2: SGHRS, YFSETQ. This CDR3 contains 14 residues. V lost 2 bases, J lost 7 bases, and 3 bases stayed unmatched. The CDR3 is CASSLLAGNNEQFF. The CDR3 region has the DNA TGCGCCAGCAGCTTACTAGCGGGAAATAATGAGCAGTTCTTC.

The chain couples TRBV2 to TRBJ2-5; D is undetermined. The J call is uncertain, as TRBJ2-7 better fits the DNA end. Looked up from germline, CDR1 is SNHLY and CDR2 is FYNNEI. There are 13 residues in the CDR3. The CDR3 nucleotides read TGTGCCAGCAGTGGATCTGCGCATTACGAGCAGTACTTC. Translation: CASSGSAHYEQYF.

V and J are TRBV18 and TRBJ1-1; 7 bases are shared with TRBD1. Germline V gives CDR1 KGHSH, CDR2 LQKENI. V shed 3 bases and J 6 bases; nucleotides not matched to a gene: 7. The CDR3 consists of 14 residues. In DNA form, the CDR3 reads TGTGCCAGCTCACCGCCAGGGGGAGGCTCTGAAGCTTTCTTT. Translation: CASSPPGGGSEAFF.

This sequence joins TRBV27 and TRBJ1-4; TRBD1 is a possible D gene (5 bases). Germline V CDR1 and CDR2: MNHEY, SMNVEV (reference sequence). The CDR3 is 16 residues long. With 6 bases removed from V and 5 bases from J, the gap between germline ends came to 19 bases. This CDR3 is CASSRTPRTLNEKLFF. The CDR3 nucleotides are TGTGCCAGCAGCCGGACCCCCCGGACACTGAATGAAAAACTGTTTTTT.

The genes are TRBV11-2 and TRBJ1-1; D is uncertain. Trimming pared 0 bases from V and 4 bases from J, leaving 6 bases between. The CDR3 contains 13 residues. The germline gives CDR1 SGHAT, CDR2 FQNNGV. CDR3 bases: TGTGCCAGCAGCTTAGAACAGTCCACTGAAGCTTTCTTT. Translation gives CASSLEQSTEAFF.